The 23 T cell receptor beta chains given below trace back to one sample, sequenced in a study of response to subunit inactivated influenza vaccine. TCRdb passed the RT-PCR reads through MiXCR, listing each CDR3 protein once. Of about 800,000 distinct CDR3 sequences listed, over 20% are singletons. The input for sequencing was PBMCs from blood, taken 4 to 6 days after vaccination. The receptors originated from a man in his forties or fifties who received an inactivated influenza vaccine.

This clonotype was observed a few times. V gene TRBV4-2 combines with J gene TRBJ1-2; D ambiguous. Germline values: CDR1 LGHNA, CDR2 YNFKEQ. V gave up 0 bases and J gave up 4 bases, with 15 bases separating them. This CDR3 comprises 16 residues. The CDR3 reads CASSQDPQAGVYGYTF. The CDR3 DNA follows: TGTGCCAGCAGCCAAGATCCCCAGGCCGGGGTCTATGGCTACACCTTC.

The chain carries TRBV7-9 and TRBJ1-5, with D perhaps TRBD1 (6 bases). The V end was cut by 3 bases, the J end by 11 bases, with 17 bases between. The CDR3 has 14 amino acids. Germline values: CDR1 SEHNR, CDR2 FQNEAQ (reference sequence). In nucleotides, the CDR3 is TGTGCCAGCAGCTTTGCGGGGGACACTGAAGCCCAGCATTTT. Its translation: CASSFAGDTEAQHF.

This chain joins TRBV28 and TRBJ2-3, with unresolved D. This CDR3 spans 14 amino acids. The V and J ends lost 5 bases and 2 bases respectively, with 11 bases between them. Germline V gives CDR1 MDHEN, CDR2 SYDVKM. CDR3 sequence (DNA): TGTGCCAGCAGTACGCCCCAATCCACAGATACGCAGTATTTT. Amino acids: CASSTPQSTDTQYF.

The chain couples TRBV20-1 to TRBJ2-1; TRBD2 agrees at 11 bases. V shed 5 bases, J shed 8 bases, and the junction held 20 bases outside the gene matches. This CDR3 is 18 amino acids long. In germline, CDR1 is DFQATT, CDR2 SNEGSKA (reference sequence). The CDR3: CSAATLAGGPRRGDEQFF. The CDR3 coding sequence is TGCAGTGCTGCCACCTTAGCGGGAGGGCCTAGGCGGGGTGATGAGCAGTTCTTC.

The rearrangement joins TRBV16 to TRBJ1-4; no reliable D call. The CDR3 contains 17 residues. Trimming shortened V by 1 base and J by 7 bases, and 19 bases separated the two germline ends. Germline assignment: CDR1 KGHSY and CDR2 FQNENV. Written as DNA, the CDR3 is TGTGCCAGCAGCCAATTTAGTCTTACCGGTTTTGGTGAAAAACTGTTTTTT. It is translated as CASSQFSLTGFGEKLFF.

This clonotype was counted a few times. The rearrangement links TRBV10-3 to TRBJ1-5, with D tentatively TRBD1 (6 bases). Trimming pared 4 bases from V and 8 bases from J, leaving 18 bases between. The CDR3 length is 15 residues. CDR1 and CDR2 from the germline V gene are ENHRY and SYGVKD. This CDR3 is CAISAKGGVVKPQHF. The CDR3 bases are TGTGCCATCAGTGCTAAAGGGGGGGTGGTTAAGCCCCAGCATTTT.

The chain carries TRBV12-3 or TRBV12-4 and TRBJ2-1; D might be TRBD1 (6 bases). The CDR3 is made up of 15 amino acids. Trimming cost V 2 bases and J 7 bases, with 15 bases left between them. CDR3 DNA sequence: TGTGCCAGCAGTTTACTGGTTGGGCAGGGGAATGAGCAGTTCTTC. Amino acid sequence: CASSLLVGQGNEQFF.

This chain uses TRBV12-3 or TRBV12-4 with TRBJ1-2; 8 bases fit TRBD1. This CDR3 comprises 14 residues. V shed 6 bases, J shed 7 bases, and the junction held 10 bases outside the gene matches. The CDR3 here is CASRVGGQGAGYTF. The CDR3 nucleotides read TGTGCCAGCAGGGTTGGCGGACAGGGTGCTGGCTACACCTTC.

In this sample, this clonotype turned up many times. The chain recombines TRBV5-6 with TRBJ1-2, with 10 bases fitting TRBD1. This CDR3 spans 14 amino acids. CDR1 is SGHDT and CDR2 is YYEEEE in the germline V gene. The J segment lost 8 bases and the V segment lost 3 bases, leaving 7 bases of the junction unmatched. CDR3 sequence reads: CASSSDGTGVGYTF. CDR3 nucleotide sequence: TGTGCCAGCAGCTCGGACGGGACAGGGGTCGGCTACACCTTC.

The chain joins TRBV27 to TRBJ1-5; 11 bases are a match to TRBD1. CDR3 length: 15 residues. CDR1 and CDR2 from the germline V gene are MNHEY and SMNVEV (reference sequence). V lost 6 bases and J lost 4; bases outside the gene matches: 5. CDR3 sequence reads: CASSPGQGVNQPQHF. In nucleotides, the CDR3 is TGTGCCAGCAGCCCGGGACAGGGGGTGAATCAGCCCCAGCATTTT.

This clonotype has more than one count but fewer than ten. The chain uses TRBV15 and TRBJ2-3, with 8 positions matching TRBD2. Germline CDR1 and CDR2: LNHNV and YYDKDF (reference sequence). V shed 4 bases, J shed 4 bases, and the junction held 7 bases outside the gene matches. The CDR3 has 15 amino acids. The CDR3: CATSIGLAQADTQYF. The CDR3 nucleotides read TGTGCCACCAGCATTGGACTAGCTCAAGCAGATACGCAGTATTTT. Complete variable domain (other parts from reference TRBV15 and TRBJ2-3): DAMVIQNPRYQVTQFGKPVTLSCSQTLNHNVMYWYQQKSSQAPKLLFHYYDKDFNNEADTPDNFQSRRPNTSFCFLDIRSPGLGDTAMYLCATSIGLAQADTQYFGPGTRLTVL.

The rearrangement links TRBV6-5 to TRBJ2-5, with 7 bases matching TRBD2. CDR3 length: 17 residues. The germline V gene encodes CDR1 MNHEY and CDR2 SVGAGI. J was trimmed by 1 base and V by 2 bases; bases with no gene match: 10. Here the CDR3 reads CASSYKGLKMGQETQYF. Here the CDR3 DNA reads TGTGCCAGCAGTTACAAGGGACTAAAAATGGGCCAAGAGACCCAGTACTTC.

V gene TRBV24-1 combines with J gene TRBJ2-1, with D perhaps matching TRBD2 (6 bases). V gave up 4 bases and J gave up 7 bases, with 13 bases separating them. CDR3 length: 14 residues. Per germline, CDR1 KGHDR and CDR2 SFDVKD. The CDR3, as DNA: TGTGCCACCAGTGACCGGGGACTCGGGAATGAGCAGTTCTTC. Residues: CATSDRGLGNEQFF.

The rearrangement joins TRBV15 to TRBJ2-7, with 8 bases that match TRBD1. The length of the CDR3 is 17 residues. With V trimmed by 0 bases and J by 0 bases, 7 bases remained unmatched. The germline CDR1 and CDR2 sequences are LNHNV and YYDKDF (reference sequence). Here the CDR3 reads CATSRESDRAFSYEQYF. CDR3 DNA: TGTGCCACCAGCAGAGAATCGGACAGGGCCTTCTCCTACGAGCAGTACTTC.

The chain joins TRBV7-2 to TRBJ2-1; 10 bases match TRBD2. The V segment lost 7 bases and the J segment 5 bases; nucleotides outside the gene matches: 5. Per the germline V gene, CDR1 is SGHTA and CDR2 is FQGNSA. The CDR3 length is 14 residues. The CDR3 reads CASTTSGDNNEQFF. DNA for the CDR3: TGTGCCAGCACCACTAGCGGGGATAACAATGAGCAGTTCTTC.

This clonotype was detected a few times. The chain employs TRBV5-6 and TRBJ2-5, with 8 bases matching TRBD1. The germline gives CDR1 SGHDT, CDR2 YYEEEE. This CDR3 has 16 amino acids. V dropped 0 bases and J dropped 5; count of bases not matched to a gene: 9. The CDR3 loop is CASSLVAGGAYETQYF. In DNA form, the CDR3 reads TGTGCCAGCAGCTTGGTGGCAGGGGGCGCGTATGAGACCCAGTACTTC.

The CDR3 is CASSVSLFGGATTDTQYF. In nucleotides, the CDR3 is TGTGCCAGCAGCGTAAGCTTGTTCGGCGGGGCCACCACAGATACGCAGTATTTT. The chain uses TRBV9 and TRBJ2-3; perhaps TRBD2 as D (6 bases). The V gene's germline CDR1 is SGDLS and CDR2 YYNGEE. This CDR3 spans 18 amino acids. V was clipped by 1 base and J by 2 bases, with 20 bases between them.

The chain combines TRBV7-8 with TRBJ2-6; 9 positions agree with TRBD1. This CDR3 region has 14 residues. Germline CDR1 and CDR2: SGHVS and FQNEAQ. V trimming: 11 bases; J trimming: 0 bases; junction bases outside the gene matches: 2. CDR3 nucleotide sequence: TGTGCCTCGGACAGGGGCTCTGGGGCCAACGTCCTGACTTTC. Protein product: CASDRGSGANVLTF.

The sample holds a few counts of this clonotype. The CDR3 DNA sequence: TGTGCCAGCAGTTACTTGTCCATTAACTATGGCTACACCTTC. It is translated as CASSYLSINYGYTF. The chain joins TRBV6-5 to TRBJ1-2; unclear D gene. This CDR3 comprises 14 residues. Trimming took off 1 base at V and 1 base at J, with 7 bases between the two ends. CDR1 and CDR2 (germline): MNHEY, SVGAGI.

The rearrangement uses TRBV6-1 and TRBJ2-2; a weak D match, TRBD2 (6 bases). V dropped 4 bases and J dropped 2 bases, with 14 bases sitting between them. The CDR3 spans 16 residues. Germline lookup yields CDR1 MNHNS and CDR2 SASEGT. For the CDR3, the DNA is TGTGCCAGCAGTGGACTAGTGGGACCTAACACCGGGGAGCTGTTTTTT. Protein: CASSGLVGPNTGELFF.

The table lists this clonotype with many counts. The J gene is TRBJ1-3, the V gene TRBV15; no clear D. The CDR3 is 14 residues long. Per germline, CDR1 LNHNV and CDR2 YYDKDF (reference sequence). With 5 bases removed from V and 4 bases from J, the gap between germline ends came to 12 bases. The CDR3 coding sequence is TGTGCCACCAGCGAAGATGCTTCGGGAAACACCATATATTTT. Its translation: CATSEDASGNTIYF.

This sequence joins TRBV12-3 or TRBV12-4 and TRBJ2-5; 14 bases are shared with TRBD2. The CDR3 runs 17 residues. Trimming removed 6 bases from V and 4 bases from J; junction bases left unmatched: 10. The CDR3 region has the DNA TGTGCCAGCAGCGCCGGGACTAGCGGGGGAATCGGAGAGACCCAGTACTTC. Protein product: CASSAGTSGGIGETQYF.

This clonotype has more than one count but fewer than ten. J is TRBJ1-2 and V is TRBV25-1; D is uncertain. CDR1 is MGHDK and CDR2 is SYGVNS in the germline V gene. V lost 3 bases, J lost 7 bases, and 15 bases lay in between. This CDR3 contains 14 residues. The CDR3 DNA reads TGTGCCAGCAGTGATACTGGCAGTCGTCGTGGCTACACCTTC. Its protein is CASSDTGSRRGYTF.